These T cell receptor beta chains were read from a single sample in a study of T-cell reconstitution after alpha-beta-depleted transplantation in children. Using its own MiXCR run on the PCR reads, TCRdb lists one record per CDR3 protein. Altogether 200,000 to 250,000 distinct CDR3 sequences are present, around 9.5% being singletons, with the ten largest covering approximately 6.2%. The material was PBMCs from the stem cell graft donor, obtained from the stem cell graft. These receptors all come from a human donor who donated a stem cell graft to a child with acute lymphoblastic leukemia. Both conserved end residues are part of each CDR3. A D gene is named only where the DNA matches it firmly. Rows give clone size only sometimes, using once, few, many, or a class for an expanded clone.

j_gene: TRBJ1-2
len: 12
v_gene: TRBV7-9
abundance: few
d_gene: .
CDR3aa: CASSRDTFGYTF
CDR3nt: TGTGCCAGCAGCCGAGACACGTTCGGCTACACCTTC

j_gene: TRBJ2-2
len: 14
v_gene: TRBV9
abundance: many
d_gene: .
CDR3aa: CASSVESRGRELFF
CDR3nt: TGTGCCAGCAGCGTAGAAAGTCGGGGAAGGGAGCTGTTTTTT

j_gene: TRBJ1-3
len: 16
v_gene: TRBV12-3/TRBV12-4
abundance: .
d_gene: TRBD1
CDR3aa: CASSPPGQSSGNTIYF
CDR3nt: TGTGCCAGCAGTCCCCCGGGACAGAGCTCTGGAAACACCATATATTTT

j_gene: TRBJ2-3
len: 16
v_gene: TRBV27
abundance: many
d_gene: TRBD1
CDR3aa: CASSRRDRESTDTQYF
CDR3nt: TGTGCCAGCAGTCGCCGGGACAGGGAGAGCACAGATACGCAGTATTTT

j_gene: TRBJ1-1
len: 17
v_gene: TRBV24-1
abundance: .
d_gene: .
CDR3aa: CATSDVEGRAWDTEAFF
CDR3nt: TGTGCCACCAGTGATGTGGAGGGCAGGGCGTGGGACACTGAAGCTTTCTTT

j_gene: TRBJ1-1
len: 15
v_gene: TRBV7-8
abundance: many
d_gene: .
CDR3aa: CASSDSWDSNTEAFF
CDR3nt: TGTGCCAGCAGCGATTCATGGGACTCGAACACTGAAGCTTTCTTT

j_gene: TRBJ2-3
len: 20
v_gene: TRBV7-2
abundance: few
d_gene: TRBD1
CDR3aa: CASSLATSLGTGGMLDTQYF
CDR3nt: TGTGCCAGCAGCTTAGCCACATCCTTGGGGACAGGGGGAATGTTAGATACGCAGTATTTT

j_gene: TRBJ2-7
len: 15
v_gene: TRBV5-1
abundance: .
d_gene: TRBD1
CDR3aa: CASSLYGTDPYEQYF
CDR3nt: TGCGCCAGCAGCTTGTACGGGACAGATCCCTACGAGCAGTACTTC

j_gene: TRBJ1-3
len: 17
v_gene: TRBV7-2
abundance: .
d_gene: .
CDR3aa: CASSLVAGHTSGNTIYF
CDR3nt: TGTGCCAGCAGCTTAGTGGCAGGACACACTTCTGGAAACACCATATATTTT

j_gene: TRBJ1-2
len: 13
v_gene: TRBV29-1
abundance: .
d_gene: .
CDR3aa: CSVELGSAGGYTF
CDR3nt: TGCAGCGTTGAATTAGGGAGCGCGGGAGGCTACACCTTC

j_gene: TRBJ2-5
len: 16
v_gene: TRBV9
abundance: few
d_gene: .
CDR3aa: CASSPPSGFWEETQYF
CDR3nt: TGTGCCAGCAGCCCCCCGAGTGGGTTCTGGGAGGAGACCCAGTACTTC

j_gene: TRBJ2-1
len: 12
v_gene: TRBV10-3
abundance: many
d_gene: .
CDR3aa: CAAGREPNEQFF
CDR3nt: TGTGCCGCGGGCAGGGAGCCTAATGAGCAGTTCTTC

j_gene: TRBJ2-5
len: 14
v_gene: TRBV19
abundance: many
d_gene: TRBD1
CDR3aa: CASRVGTGGETQYF
CDR3nt: TGTGCCAGTAGAGTCGGGACAGGGGGAGAGACCCAGTACTTC

j_gene: TRBJ2-1
len: 16
v_gene: TRBV5-1
abundance: few
d_gene: TRBD2
CDR3aa: CASSSLSSNGGGEQFF
CDR3nt: TGCGCCAGCAGCTCCCTCTCCTCAAACGGCGGGGGTGAGCAGTTCTTC

j_gene: TRBJ2-2
len: 16
v_gene: TRBV29-1
abundance: many
d_gene: .
CDR3aa: CSVEGQGRSSTGELFF
CDR3nt: TGCAGCGTTGAAGGCCAGGGACGGTCATCCACCGGGGAGCTGTTTTTT

j_gene: TRBJ2-7
len: 14
v_gene: TRBV5-1
abundance: many
d_gene: TRBD1
CDR3aa: CASSPVDRVYEQYF
CDR3nt: TGCGCCAGCAGCCCAGTGGACAGGGTCTACGAGCAGTACTTC

j_gene: TRBJ2-3
len: 18
v_gene: TRBV7-8
abundance: few
d_gene: .
CDR3aa: CASSHPNAVTDRTDTQYF
CDR3nt: TGTGCCAGCAGCCACCCCAACGCGGTGACAGACCGCACAGATACGCAGTATTTT

j_gene: TRBJ2-2
len: 18
v_gene: TRBV12-3/TRBV12-4
abundance: few
d_gene: TRBD1
CDR3aa: CASSRRGQGVTNTGELFF
CDR3nt: TGTGCCAGCTCCCGACGGGGACAGGGGGTAACCAACACCGGGGAGCTGTTTTTT

j_gene: TRBJ1-1
len: 13
v_gene: TRBV12-3/TRBV12-4
abundance: many
d_gene: .
CDR3aa: CASSLWQNTEAFF
CDR3nt: TGTGCCAGCAGTTTATGGCAGAACACTGAAGCTTTCTTT

j_gene: TRBJ2-1
len: 19
v_gene: TRBV10-3
abundance: few
d_gene: TRBD2
CDR3aa: CAISEGTSGGRSSYNEQFF
CDR3nt: TGTGCCATCAGTGAGGGGACTAGCGGGGGGCGAAGCTCCTACAATGAGCAGTTCTTC

j_gene: TRBJ2-2
len: 13
v_gene: TRBV6-5
abundance: once
d_gene: .
CDR3aa: CASSYFNTGELFF
CDR3nt: TGTGCCAGCAGTTACTTTAACACCGGGGAGCTGTTTTTT

j_gene: TRBJ2-1
len: 17
v_gene: TRBV20-1
abundance: .
d_gene: TRBD1
CDR3aa: CSAQTGGGTGAYNEQFF
CDR3nt: TGCAGTGCTCAAACTGGGGGGGGGACAGGGGCCTACAATGAGCAGTTCTTC

j_gene: TRBJ2-1
len: 15
v_gene: TRBV12-3/TRBV12-4
abundance: many
d_gene: .
CDR3aa: CASSKTGSYNNEQFF
CDR3nt: TGTGCCAGTTCAAAAACTGGCTCCTACAACAATGAGCAGTTCTTC

j_gene: TRBJ2-7
len: 14
v_gene: TRBV10-3
abundance: many
d_gene: TRBD1
CDR3aa: CAISAWDRGYEQYF
CDR3nt: TGTGCCATCAGTGCCTGGGACAGGGGCTACGAGCAGTACTTC

j_gene: TRBJ2-3
len: 14
v_gene: TRBV6-1
abundance: .
d_gene: .
CDR3aa: CASRDEKSTDTQYF
CDR3nt: TGTGCCAGCAGGGATGAGAAAAGCACAGATACGCAGTATTTT

j_gene: TRBJ2-1
len: 17
v_gene: TRBV12-3/TRBV12-4
abundance: .
d_gene: TRBD2
CDR3aa: CASSPGRLAASYNEQFF
CDR3nt: TGTGCCAGCAGTCCTGGGAGACTAGCGGCGAGCTACAATGAGCAGTTCTTC

j_gene: TRBJ1-4
len: 15
v_gene: TRBV27
abundance: few
d_gene: .
CDR3aa: CASSPDRSTNEKLFF
CDR3nt: TGTGCCAGCAGTCCAGACCGATCAACTAATGAAAAACTGTTTTTT

j_gene: TRBJ2-3
len: 15
v_gene: TRBV9
abundance: few
d_gene: .
CDR3aa: CASSVVGIITDTQYF
CDR3nt: TGTGCCAGCAGCGTAGTAGGCATAATCACAGATACGCAGTATTTT

j_gene: TRBJ2-5
len: 16
v_gene: TRBV10-1
abundance: .
d_gene: .
CDR3aa: CASSDIGGGYGETQYF
CDR3nt: TGCGCCAGCAGTGATATCGGGGGTGGCTACGGAGAGACCCAGTACTTC

j_gene: TRBJ2-1
len: 15
v_gene: TRBV12-3/TRBV12-4
abundance: .
d_gene: .
CDR3aa: CASSDRDKQGDEQFF
CDR3nt: TGTGCCAGCAGTGACCGGGACAAACAAGGGGATGAGCAGTTCTTC

j_gene: TRBJ2-3
len: 15
v_gene: TRBV10-3
abundance: many
d_gene: .
CDR3aa: CAISAVRESTDTQYF
CDR3nt: TGTGCCATCAGTGCGGTTCGCGAGAGCACAGATACGCAGTATTTT

j_gene: TRBJ1-2
len: 15
v_gene: TRBV20-1
abundance: .
d_gene: TRBD1
CDR3aa: CSAQDREKANYGYTF
CDR3nt: TGCAGTGCGCAGGACAGGGAAAAAGCTAACTATGGCTACACCTTC

j_gene: TRBJ2-3
len: 16
v_gene: TRBV5-1
abundance: .
d_gene: TRBD2
CDR3aa: CASSSGTSGITDTQYF
CDR3nt: TGCGCCAGCAGCTCTGGGACTAGCGGGATCACAGATACGCAGTATTTT

j_gene: TRBJ2-1
len: 13
v_gene: TRBV30
abundance: few
d_gene: TRBD1
CDR3aa: CACPMDRGHEQFF
CDR3nt: TGTGCCTGCCCTATGGACAGGGGCCATGAGCAGTTCTTC

j_gene: TRBJ2-2
len: 13
v_gene: TRBV29-1
abundance: many
d_gene: TRBD1
CDR3aa: CSVDSGGAGELFF
CDR3nt: TGCAGCGTTGACTCAGGGGGCGCCGGGGAGCTGTTTTTT

j_gene: TRBJ1-4
len: 11
v_gene: TRBV29-1
abundance: .
d_gene: .
CDR3aa: CSVVALEKLFF
CDR3nt: TGCAGCGTTGTAGCGTTGGAAAAACTGTTTTTT

j_gene: TRBJ2-3
len: 17
v_gene: TRBV7-8
abundance: .
d_gene: TRBD2
CDR3aa: CASSLVGTRGGTDTQYF
CDR3nt: TGTGCCAGCAGCTTAGTTGGGACTAGAGGTGGCACAGATACGCAGTATTTT

j_gene: TRBJ1-2
len: 12
v_gene: TRBV12-3/TRBV12-4
abundance: many
d_gene: .
CDR3aa: CASSLYFSGYTF
CDR3nt: TGTGCCAGCAGTTTATATTTCTCTGGCTACACCTTC

j_gene: TRBJ1-5
len: 15
v_gene: TRBV6-4
abundance: .
d_gene: TRBD1
CDR3aa: CASSPTGEAGQPQHF
CDR3nt: TGTGCCAGCAGCCCGACAGGGGAGGCGGGTCAGCCCCAGCATTTT